Included here is one T cell receptor beta chain sequence, with context. The source of the sample is a study of T cell changes during pregnancy in multiple sclerosis. Trimming at V came to 3 bases and at J to 4 bases, leaving 5 bases not matched to a gene. This CDR3 comprises 15 residues. Germline assignment: CDR1 MNHEY and CDR2 SVGAGI. Some clones are missing from TCRdb's copy, which holds only in-frame ones; the method was immunoSEQ multiplex PCR. The sample comprises approximately 85,000 clones, roughly nine tenths of which are singletons, and 2.5% to 3% rests with the top ten. J is TRBJ2-3 and V is TRBV6-5, with TRBD2 matching 9 bases. The sequencing here drew on peripheral blood, taken in the first trimester of pregnancy. This sequence was found in a female donor with multiple sclerosis, enrolled in a pregnancy study. Written as DNA, the CDR3 is TGTGCCAGCAGTTATAGCGGGAGTAGAGCAGATACGCAGTATTTT. As protein: CASSYSGSRADTQYF.